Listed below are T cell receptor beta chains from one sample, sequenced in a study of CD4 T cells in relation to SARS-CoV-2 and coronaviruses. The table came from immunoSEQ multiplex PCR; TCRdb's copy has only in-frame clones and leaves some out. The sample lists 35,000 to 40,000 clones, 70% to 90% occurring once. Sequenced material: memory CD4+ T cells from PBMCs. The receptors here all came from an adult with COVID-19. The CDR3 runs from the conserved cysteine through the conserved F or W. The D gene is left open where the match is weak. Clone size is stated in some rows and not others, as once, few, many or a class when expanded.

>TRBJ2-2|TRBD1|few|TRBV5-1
TGCGCCAGCAACATGGGACAGGGGTTGACCGGGGAGCTGTTTTTT
CASNMGQGLTGELFF
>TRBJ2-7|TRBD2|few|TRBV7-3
TGTGCCAGCAGGCCAGCGGGAGGCTCCTACGAGCAGTACTTC
CASRPAGGSYEQYF
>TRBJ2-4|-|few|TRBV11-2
TGTGCCAGCAGCTCCGTGGGGCCCCTAAACATTCAGTACTTC
CASSSVGPLNIQYF
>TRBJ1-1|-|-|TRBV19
TGTGCCAGTACCCCAACCGGACGGTTGACGACTGAAGCTTTCTTT
CASTPTGRLTTEAFF
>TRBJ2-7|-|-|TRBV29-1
TGCAGCGTCCTTTATAGCTCCTACGAGCAGTACTTC
CSVLYSSYEQYF
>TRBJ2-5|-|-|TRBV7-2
TGTGCCAGTAACACCCCTGGTACAGAGACCCAGTACTTC
CASNTPGTETQYF
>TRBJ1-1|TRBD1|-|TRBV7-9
TGTGCCAGCAGCCCCAGGGGGCGCCGTACTGAAGCTTTCTTT
CASSPRGRRTEAFF
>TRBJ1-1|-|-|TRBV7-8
TGTGCCAGCAGCAAGACAGGAAACACTGAAGCTTTCTTT
CASSKTGNTEAFF
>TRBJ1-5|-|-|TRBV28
TGTGCCAGCAGCGCGACGACGGGGGGCGTCTGGAATGAGGACCAGCCCCAGCATTTT
CASSATTGGVWNEDQPQHF
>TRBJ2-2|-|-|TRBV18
TGTGCCAGCCAAACAACGGGGGCAAACACCGGGGAGCTGTTTTTT
CASQTTGANTGELFF
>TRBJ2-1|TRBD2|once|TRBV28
TGTGCCAGCAGTTTATCCGTAGGTGGGAGGGGAGTAGGGACCTACAATGAGCAGTTCTTC
CASSLSVGGRGVGTYNEQFF
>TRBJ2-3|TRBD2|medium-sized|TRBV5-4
TGTGCCAGCAGCCTCGCTAGCGGTTTTACAGATACGCAGTATTTT
CASSLASGFTDTQYF
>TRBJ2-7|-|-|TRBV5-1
TGCGCCAGCAGCCTAAGGGGGTCTACCTACGAGCAGTACTTC
CASSLRGSTYEQYF
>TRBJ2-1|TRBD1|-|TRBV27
TGTGCCAGCTTCCCCCGGACAGGGGGTGCCCATGAGCAGTTCTTC
CASFPRTGGAHEQFF
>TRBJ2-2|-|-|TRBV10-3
TGTGCCAGCACAGAACCGGGACGGATGAACACCGGGGAGCTGTTTTTT
CASTEPGRMNTGELFF
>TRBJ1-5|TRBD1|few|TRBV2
TGTGCCAGCAGTCGGGACAGATTCAATCAGCCCCAGCATTTT
CASSRDRFNQPQHF
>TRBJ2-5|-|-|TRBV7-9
TGTGCCAGCATCCCTACCGTGGCAGGGGAAGAGACCCAGTACTTC
CASIPTVAGEETQYF
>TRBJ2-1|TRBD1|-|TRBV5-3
TGTGCCAGAAGCGACTACCACCGGGACAGGGGATATCATTCGATAAATGAGCAGTTCTTC
CARSDYHRDRGYHSINEQFF
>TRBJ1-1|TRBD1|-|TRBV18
TGTGCCAGCTCACAGGACAGGCTGAACACTGAAGCTTTCTTT
CASSQDRLNTEAFF
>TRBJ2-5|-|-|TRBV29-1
TGCAGCGCGTACCACGAGACCCAGTACTTC
CSAYHETQYF
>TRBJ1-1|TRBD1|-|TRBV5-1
TGCGCCAGCAGCCTGGCAACAACGGGACAGGGGGCGGAAGAAGCTTTCTTT
CASSLATTGQGAEEAFF
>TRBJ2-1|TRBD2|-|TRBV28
TGTGCCAGCAGTCCGGGACTAGCGGGAGAAAATGAGCAGTTCTTC
CASSPGLAGENEQFF